What follows are 28 T cell receptor beta chains derived from one specimen sequenced in a study of tumor-infiltrating lymphocytes in primary liver carcinoma. Constant-region priming of around 500 ng total RNA yielded TCR beta cDNA. ARM-PCR, slightly modified, supplied the TCR beta libraries through three nested multiplex PCR rounds. Forward primers for TRBV1-TRBV30 and a C-beta reverse primer served the first two PCR rounds, at about 10 cycles each. TCRdb used MiXCR to reprocess the multiplex PCR reads, holding one entry per CDR3 protein. Of fewer than 350,000 distinct CDR3 sequences listed, approximately 60% were seen once; the top ten hold around 9.5%. It was unsorted whole blood that yielded blood RNA, and germline DNA was also extracted. Sequenced: peripheral blood. These receptors were taken from a man aged 35-49 years with primary liver carcinoma and hepatitis B virus infection.

This clonotype came up once. CDR3 residues: CASSTLLGDSEQYF. CDR3 nucleotides: TGTGCCAGTAGTACCCTACTAGGGGATAGCGAGCAGTACTTC. The chain is built from TRBV19 and TRBJ2-7; D tentatively reads TRBD1 or TRBD2 (5 bases each). Germline values: CDR1 LNHDA, CDR2 SQIVND (reference sequence). V lost 4 bases to trimming and J lost 6 bases, with 16 bases between them. The CDR3 spans 14 residues.

This clonotype was found a few times. The chain couples TRBV7-9 to TRBJ1-6, with D possibly matching TRBD1 (5 bases). In germline, CDR1 is SEHNR, CDR2 FQNEAQ (reference sequence). V was clipped by 8 bases and J by 9 bases, with 17 bases between them. The CDR3 consists of 14 residues. CDR3 nucleotide sequence: TGTGCCAGCGGGGGGGGACGACGAGGTTCACCCCTCCACTTT. It translates to CASGGGRRGSPLHF.

Note on this clonotype: This may come from a read error, since a much larger clone is one base off. CDR3 loop: CGALQGSVAGYTF. The DNA for the CDR3 is TGCGGCGCCTTACAGGGGAGTGTCGCTGGCTACACCTTC. The rearrangement uses TRBV29-1 and TRBJ1-2, with TRBD1 identical over 7 bases. The CDR3 is 13 residues long. The V gene's germline CDR1 is SQVTM and CDR2 ANQGSEA.

Of note for this clonotype: At one of its ends the junction is not consistent with the germline gene, which may arise from a read error. The CDR3 nucleotides are TGTGCCAGCAGCCAAAACAGGGGCCACACCGGGAAGCTATTTTTT. Translation gives CASSQNRGHTGKLFF. This chain links TRBV11-2 with TRBJ2-2, with 7 bases fitting TRBD1. This CDR3 has 15 residues. CDR1 and CDR2 (germline): SGHAT, FQNNGV. Full variable domain (remainder filled in from reference TRBV11-2 and TRBJ2-2): EAGVAQSPRYKIIEKRQSVAFWCNPISGHATLYWYQQILGQGPKLLIQFQNNGVVDDSQLPKDRFSAERLKGVDSTLKIQPAKLEDSAVYLCASSQNRGHTGKLFFGEGSRLTVL.

This clonotype came up many times. This chain uses TRBV28 with TRBJ2-5, with D perhaps assigned TRBD1 or TRBD2 (5 bases each). CDR3 length: 14 amino acids. Trimming pared 8 bases from V and 7 bases from J, leaving 20 bases between. CDR1 MDHEN and CDR2 SYDVKM come from the germline V gene. The CDR3 loop is CASSYSGAPGTQYF. The CDR3 nucleotides are TGTGCCAGCTCTTATTCCGGGGCCCCAGGGACCCAGTACTTC. Together with reference TRBV28 and TRBJ2-5, the CDR3 gives the full variable domain: DVKVTQSSRYLVKRTGEKVFLECVQDMDHENMFWYRQDPGLGLRLIYFSYDVKMKEKGDIPEGYSVSREKKERFSLILESASTNQTSMYLCASSYSGAPGTQYFGPGTRLLVL.

This clonotype was seen only a few times. V and J are TRBV10-2 and TRBJ1-4; a weak D match, TRBD1 (6 bases). The V gene's germline CDR1 is WSHSY and CDR2 SAAADI. The CDR3 has 16 residues. V dropped 0 bases and J dropped 7 bases, with 15 bases sitting between them. The CDR3 sequence is CASSESSGTPFEKLFF. DNA of the CDR3: TGCGCCAGCAGTGAGTCGAGTGGGACACCGTTTGAAAAACTGTTTTTT.

This clonotype was seen a few times. A much larger clone lies one base from this, so it may be a read error. The gene calls are TRBV4-1 and TRBJ2-3, with TRBD2 matching over 7 bases. Germline-derived CDR1 and CDR2 are MGHRA and YSYEKL. This CDR3 spans 14 amino acids. The CDR3 coding sequence is TGCGTCAGCAGCCTGGTTGGCGGGAGTTCTACGCAGTATTTT. Translating gives CVSSLVGGSSTQYF.

The gene calls are TRBV5-1 and TRBJ2-7, with D perhaps TRBD1 (6 bases). This CDR3 comprises 14 residues. The germline V and J ends were trimmed by 6 bases and 5 bases, with 18 bases remaining between them. Germline assignment: CDR1 SGHRS and CDR2 YFSETQ. This CDR3 is CASIQGQGYDEQYF. In DNA, the CDR3 is TGCGCCAGCATCCAGGGACAAGGGTATGACGAGCAGTACTTC.

Worth noting for this clonotype: This may be a read error: a much more frequent sequence differs by one nucleotide. The chain links TRBV29-1 to TRBJ2-3; no firm D call. CDR1 and CDR2 (germline): SQVTM, ANQGSEA. CDR3 length: 10 residues. DNA for the CDR3: TGCAGCGGACTCACATATACGCAGTATTTT. Translation: CSGLTYTQYF.

This clonotype was observed at least ten times. The chain is built from TRBV4-2 and TRBJ2-3, with 9 bases identical to TRBD1. Germline V gene lookup returns CDR1 LGHNA and CDR2 YNFKEQ. The CDR3 loop spans 16 amino acids. Trimming took 0 bases from V and 2 from J; bases not matched to a gene: 3. In DNA, the CDR3 is TGTGCCAGCAGCCAAGAACAGGGGGCCCTCACAGATACGCAGTATTTT. Its protein is CASSQEQGALTDTQYF.

The chain employs TRBV6-1 and TRBJ2-1; tentatively, D is TRBD1 or TRBD2 (6 bases each). CDR3 size: 16 residues. V shed 0 bases and J shed 7 bases, with 16 bases lying between them. Germline CDR1 reads MNHNS; CDR2 reads SASEGT. CDR3 loop: CASSEAKGGSGNEQFF. The CDR3 DNA reads TGTGCCAGCAGTGAAGCTAAGGGGGGCTCGGGTAATGAGCAGTTCTTC.

A few counts support this clonotype. A much larger clone differs by one base, so this may be a read error. This chain's CDR3 is CASSRQERGANALTF. CDR3 DNA: TGTGCCAGCAGTCGACAGGAGCGCGGGGCCAACGCCCTGACTTTC. The J gene is TRBJ2-6, the V gene TRBV6-6; the D gene could be TRBD1 or TRBD2 (6 bases each). This CDR3 has 15 residues. CDR1 is MNHNY and CDR2 is SVGAGI in the germline V gene (reference sequence).

The chain employs TRBV6-1 and TRBJ1-2, with TRBD1 matching 8 bases. Germline CDR1 reads MNHNS; CDR2 reads SASEGT. J was trimmed by 3 bases and V by 5 bases; bases with no gene match: 5. The CDR3 is 14 residues long. As DNA, the CDR3 is TGTGCCAGCAGTACACAGGGGGGAGACTATGGCTACACCTTC. Protein: CASSTQGGDYGYTF.

CDR3 amino acids: CASSSPTEYYGYTF. The CDR3 DNA sequence: TGTGCCAGCAGCTCCCCGACAGAATACTATGGCTACACCTTC. The gene calls are TRBV9 and TRBJ1-2; D is possibly TRBD1 (5 bases). CDR3 length: 14 residues. V lost 4 bases to trimming and J lost 3 bases, with 13 bases between them. In germline, CDR1 is SGDLS, CDR2 YYNGEE.

To note about this clonotype: The junction departs from germline at one end; a sequencing error may be responsible. CDR3 loop: CASSSGGDYGYTF. CDR3 sequence (DNA): TGTGCCAGCAGCTCAGGGGGGGACTATGGTTACACCTTC. The gene calls are TRBV11-2 and TRBJ1-2; 7 bases fit TRBD1. This CDR3 spans 13 amino acids. Per the germline V gene, CDR1 is SGHAT and CDR2 is FQNNGV.

This clonotype occurred a few times. Since a much larger clone is just one base distant, this may be a read error. The chain is built from TRBV29-1 and TRBJ2-1; a possible D gene is TRBD1 (6 bases). This CDR3 contains 13 residues. Germline V gene lookup returns CDR1 SQVTM and CDR2 ANQGSEA. CDR3 sequence: CSGRQDPYDEQFF. The CDR3 DNA is TGCAGCGGTCGACAGGACCCCTACGATGAGCAGTTCTTC.

Points on this clonotype: A much larger clone sits a single nucleotide away, making a read error possible. CDR3 residues: CASSQADADTGTQYF. The CDR3 coding sequence is TGCGCCAGCAGCCAAGCGGACGCCGACACAGGTACGCAGTATTTT. This chain joins TRBV4-1 and TRBJ2-3, with D perhaps matching TRBD1 (5 bases). The germline gives CDR1 MGHRA, CDR2 YSYEKL. The CDR3 sequence is 15 residues long.

This clonotype was picked up a small number of times. A much bigger clone sits one base away, suggesting this may be a read error. This chain connects TRBV29-1 to TRBJ1-1; D is unclear. There are 17 residues in the CDR3. Germline CDR1 SQVTM, CDR2 ANQGSEA. CDR3 loop: CCVEVINLGTQRPEAFF. Here the CDR3 DNA reads TGCTGCGTTGAAGTCATAAATCTGGGCACCCAACGACCTGAAGCTTTCTTT.

The chain is built from TRBV4-1 and TRBJ2-6; D not resolved. The V end was cut by 1 base, the J end by 0 bases, with 10 bases between. Germline V gene sequence: CDR1 MGHRA, CDR2 YSYEKL. The CDR3 has 17 amino acids. The DNA for the CDR3 is TGCGCCAGCAGCCAAGTGAGTCGCAACTCTGGGGCCAACGTCCTGACTTTC. Its translation: CASSQVSRNSGANVLTF.

Ten or more counts support this clonotype. The chain joins TRBV6-1 to TRBJ1-1, with TRBD1 matching over 7 bases. This CDR3 is 15 amino acids long. Unmatched junction bases numbered 11, after V lost 6 bases and J lost 4 bases. Germline CDR1 is MNHNS and CDR2 is SASEGT. The CDR3 reads CASSDQDRLGTEAFF. The DNA of the CDR3 is TGTGCCAGCAGCGACCAGGACAGGCTGGGCACTGAAGCTTTCTTT.

The chain is built from TRBV6-5 and TRBJ2-3; a possible D gene is TRBD2 (5 bases). Germline CDR1 reads MNHEY; CDR2 reads SVGAGI. There are 15 residues in the CDR3. The V end lost 10 bases, the J end lost 5 bases, and 22 bases lay between the germline ends. CDR3 region: CAICYEGGSGDTQYF. CDR3 sequence (DNA): TGTGCCATCTGTTACGAGGGCGGGTCAGGAGATACGCAGTATTTT.

To note about this clonotype: A single base separates this from a much larger clone, so it may be a read error. Here the CDR3 omits its conserved ending phenylalanine or tryptophan, so a read error is the likely source. The J gene is TRBJ2-7, the V gene TRBV5-6, with TRBD1 as a possible D gene (5 bases). V was clipped by 2 bases and J by 7 bases, with 7 bases between them. Per the germline V gene, CDR1 is SGHDT and CDR2 is YYEEEE. The CDR3 is 11 amino acids. The CDR3 is CASSFRQEQYL. The CDR3 DNA reads TGTGCCAGCAGCTTCCGACAGGAGCAGTACTTG.

A word on this clonotype: This may stem from a read error, because a much larger clone lies one nucleotide away. This chain links TRBV29-1 with TRBJ1-1; no definite D call. V shed 0 bases and J shed 7 bases, with 12 bases lying between them. Per germline, CDR1 SQVTM and CDR2 ANQGSEA. The CDR3 is made up of 13 amino acids. This chain's CDR3 is CSVEDNLESEAFF. CDR3 DNA: TGCAGCGTTGAAGATAACCTGGAGAGTGAAGCTTTCTTT.

This clonotype was detected many times. The J gene is TRBJ2-7, the V gene TRBV11-2; no reliable D call. There are 12 residues in the CDR3. Germline V gives CDR1 SGHAT, CDR2 FQNNGV. V was shortened by 5 bases and J by 1 base, with 6 bases between the two germline ends. The CDR3 nucleotides are TGTGCCAGCAGCCAAGGGTCCTACGAGCAGTACTTC. Translation gives CASSQGSYEQYF.

CDR3 sequence reads: CVTQAGGWNEQFF. For the CDR3, the DNA is TGTGTCACCCAAGCGGGAGGGTGGAATGAGCAGTTCTTC. V is TRBV21-1 and J is TRBJ2-1; the tabulated D call, TRBD2, remains unverified against the DNA. TRBV21-1 is a pseudogene segment. This CDR3 region has 13 residues.

Details on this clonotype: Since a much larger clone is just one base distant, this may be a read error. CDR3 bases: TGCGCCAGCAGCCAGGGAGCCATCACAGGGTCGTTCGGAAACACCATATATTTT. This encodes CASSQGAITGSFGNTIYF. The chain employs TRBV4-3 and TRBJ1-3, with a weak D call TRBD1 (6 bases). CDR1 and CDR2 from the germline V gene are LGHNA and YSLEER. Trimming shortened V by 3 bases and J by 4 bases, and 22 bases separated the two germline ends. This CDR3 comprises 18 residues.

This clonotype appeared many times. The chain recombines TRBV4-1 with TRBJ2-7, with D perhaps TRBD2 (5 bases). CDR1 is MGHRA and CDR2 is YSYEKL in the germline V gene. This CDR3 has 15 residues. Trimming left V 1 base short and J 2 bases short, with 12 bases between. The CDR3 DNA sequence: TGCGCCAGCAGCCAAGGGGCTAGCCCGGCCTACGAGCAGTACTTC. Its translation: CASSQGASPAYEQYF.

This clonotype was recorded many times. This chain links TRBV29-1 with TRBJ2-5; 7 nucleotides align to TRBD1. The CDR3 runs 11 residues. V lost 7 bases, J lost 5 bases, and 4 bases stayed unmatched. The V gene's germline CDR1 is SQVTM and CDR2 ANQGSEA. CDR3 DNA sequence: TGCAGCGCGGGACAGTTGGAGACCCAGTACTTC. It yields the protein CSAGQLETQYF.